These T cell receptor beta chains were read from a single sample in a study of control samples from healthy donors and cancer patients. TCRdb's table, derived via immunoSEQ multiplex PCR, lists solely in-frame clones and lacks some. This table holds about 130,000 clones, 90% found once. The sample was blood. The receptor source for this set is a man younger than 30 in good health. Each CDR3 is given with its conserved first and last residue. The D gene is left open where the match is weak. Size is stated for part of the rows, as once, few or many counts, or as a class when the clone is expanded.

D	size	V	J	DNA	CDR3
NA	NA	TRBV27	TRBJ1-4	TGTGCCAGCAGTTGGTCAGGGAGTAATGAAAAACTGTTTTTT	CASSWSGSNEKLFF
NA	NA	TRBV10-1	TRBJ1-4	TGCGCCAGCAGTGAGTTCGGGCCGGAGAAGAATGAAAAACTGTTTTTT	CASSEFGPEKNEKLFF
TRBD1	NA	TRBV27	TRBJ2-7	TGTGCCAGCAGTTTGGGACAGGGGGGGGGTTACGAGCAGTACTTC	CASSLGQGGGYEQYF
TRBD1	NA	TRBV14	TRBJ2-2	TGTGCCAGCAGCCAAGACAGTCCGGGACAGGTGAACACCGGGGAGCTGTTTTTT	CASSQDSPGQVNTGELFF
NA	NA	TRBV4-2	TRBJ1-1	TGTGCCAGCAGCCAAGAAATCGAGTCCGTGACTGAAGCTTTCTTT	CASSQEIESVTEAFF
NA	NA	TRBV12-3/TRBV12-4	TRBJ1-4	TGTGCCAGCACCACGGGTGCGGCAGAAAAACTGTTTTTT	CASTTGAAEKLFF
NA	NA	TRBV7-6	TRBJ2-2	TGTGCCAGCAGCCTACAGGTTAACACCGGGGAGCTGTTTTTT	CASSLQVNTGELFF
NA	NA	TRBV5-8	TRBJ2-5	TGTGCCAGCAGCTTAGGTTTGAAGGAGACCCAGTACTTC	CASSLGLKETQYF
TRBD1	NA	TRBV12-3/TRBV12-4	TRBJ1-6	TGTGCCAGCAGCCCTACAGGGGGTTCACCCCTCCACTTT	CASSPTGGSPLHF
NA	NA	TRBV28	TRBJ1-1	TGTGCCAGCAGTTCCCAAGTAAGGGGGTTGGGTACTGAAGCTTTCTTT	CASSSQVRGLGTEAFF
NA	NA	TRBV18	TRBJ2-1	TGTGCCAGCTCACCACAGGCAAGCTCCTACAATGAGCAGTTCTTC	CASSPQASSYNEQFF
TRBD1	NA	TRBV6-1	TRBJ2-7	TGTGCCAGCAGTGAAGGGTGGACAGGGGGCGCCGGCGAGCAGTACTTC	CASSEGWTGGAGEQYF
NA	NA	TRBV6-5	TRBJ1-2	TGTGCCACAAGAAACACGGCTAACTATGGCTACACCTTC	CATRNTANYGYTF
TRBD2	NA	TRBV5-6	TRBJ2-4	TGTGCCAGCAGCCTGGGCTTCCTAGCGGTCAAAAACATTCAGTACTTC	CASSLGFLAVKNIQYF
NA	NA	TRBV6-2/TRBV6-3	TRBJ2-3	TGTGCCAGCAGTTTAGGCGGAGATAGCACAGATACGCAGTATTTT	CASSLGGDSTDTQYF
TRBD2	once	TRBV24-1	TRBJ2-1	TGTGCCACCAGTGACAGAAGCGGGGGGACCGACAATGAGCAGTTCTTC	CATSDRSGGTDNEQFF
TRBD2	NA	TRBV18	TRBJ2-1	TGTGCCAGCTCACCGGGGCGGGAGGCGAACAATGAGCAGTTCTTC	CASSPGREANNEQFF
NA	NA	TRBV2	TRBJ2-6	TGTGCCAGTCGCGGGACCCCCAATTCTGGGGCCAACGTCCTGACTTTC	CASRGTPNSGANVLTF
NA	NA	TRBV19	TRBJ2-3	TGTGCCAGTAGTTGGGTGGTTAGCACAGATACGCAGTATTTT	CASSWVVSTDTQYF
TRBD1	NA	TRBV19	TRBJ1-1	TGTGCCAGTACTCTTACAGGGGTCACTGAAGCTTTCTTT	CASTLTGVTEAFF
NA	NA	TRBV6-4	TRBJ1-5	TGTGCCAGCAGCTCCCGGGAAAATCAGCCCCAGCATTTT	CASSSRENQPQHF
NA	NA	TRBV9	TRBJ1-1	TGTGCCAGCAGCCCGGGACATTCGGTAGGAGCTTTCTTT	CASSPGHSVGAFF
NA	NA	TRBV3-1/TRBV3-2	TRBJ2-1	TGTGCCAGCAGCCAAGTCCCTGCAGGTAACAATGAGCAGTTCTTC	CASSQVPAGNNEQFF
TRBD2	NA	TRBV29-1	TRBJ2-1	TGCAGCGTTCCAGGACTAGCGGGATACAATGAGCAGTTCTTC	CSVPGLAGYNEQFF
NA	NA	TRBV27	TRBJ2-7	TGTGCCAGCAGTCCCCTCCAGCGGAGTCCCTACGAGCAGTACTTC	CASSPLQRSPYEQYF
TRBD1	NA	TRBV27	TRBJ2-3	TGTGCCAGCAGTAATCAGGGGGCGGATACGCAGTATTTT	CASSNQGADTQYF
NA	NA	TRBV19	TRBJ2-2	TGTGCCAGTAGTATCTATTGGGGGGGGCACACCGGGGAGCTGTTTTTT	CASSIYWGGHTGELFF
NA	NA	TRBV5-5	TRBJ2-7	TGTGCCAGCAGCTTGGGATCTCCAGGGAATAGGTACGAGCAGTACTTC	CASSLGSPGNRYEQYF
TRBD1	NA	TRBV24-1	TRBJ1-5	TGTGCCACCAGTGAAACAACCGGGACAGGGGGCGGGAGTCAGCCCCAGCATTTT	CATSETTGTGGGSQPQHF
TRBD2	NA	TRBV13	TRBJ2-1	TGTGCCAGCAGCGTCGGGGGACTAGCGGGAGACTACAATGAGCAGTTCTTC	CASSVGGLAGDYNEQFF
TRBD2	NA	TRBV24-1	TRBJ2-3	TGTGCCACCAGTGAAAGAACTAGCGGCACAGATACGCAGTATTTT	CATSERTSGTDTQYF
NA	NA	TRBV5-4	TRBJ2-1	TGTGCCAGCAGCTTCGGCTACAATGAGCAGTTCTTC	CASSFGYNEQFF
TRBD2	NA	TRBV9	TRBJ2-1	TGTGCCAGCAGCCCTCGACTAGCGGGGTACAATGAGCAGTTCTTC	CASSPRLAGYNEQFF
NA	once	TRBV7-8	TRBJ2-1	TGTGCCAGCAGCCAACGGACAGTTGAGCAGTTCTTC	CASSQRTVEQFF
NA	NA	TRBV30	TRBJ1-2	TGTGCCTGGGTACGGGGCTGGGGTGGCTACACCTTC	CAWVRGWGGYTF
TRBD2	few	TRBV30	TRBJ2-3	TGTGCCTGGGGGGCCGGCGGGAGTTGGGCAGATACGCAGTATTTT	CAWGAGGSWADTQYF
NA	NA	TRBV19	TRBJ2-3	TGTGCCAGTAGACAGGGAGGAGGGGGAGATACGCAGTATTTT	CASRQGGGGDTQYF
TRBD1	NA	TRBV7-8	TRBJ1-3	TGTGCCAGCAGCTTAGATTCAGGGGGCGTTGGAAACACCATATATTTT	CASSLDSGGVGNTIYF
NA	NA	TRBV9	TRBJ1-1	TGTGCCAGCACCCCGAGAGGGTTAGGCACTGAAGCTTTCTTT	CASTPRGLGTEAFF
NA	NA	TRBV30	TRBJ2-7	TGTGCCTGGAGTGTTGAGGGGCGACTCTACGAGCAGTACTTC	CAWSVEGRLYEQYF
NA	NA	TRBV16	TRBJ2-1	TGTGCCAGCAGCCAATCGTCACGGTACAATGAGCAGTTCTTC	CASSQSSRYNEQFF
TRBD1	NA	TRBV5-6	TRBJ2-1	TGTGCCAGCAGCTTGGGGGACAGGGATGAGCAGTTCTTC	CASSLGDRDEQFF
NA	NA	TRBV5-1	TRBJ1-1	TGCGCCAGCAGCTTGGGTCTCAGAAGATCCACTGAAGCTTTCTTT	CASSLGLRRSTEAFF
NA	NA	TRBV6-2/TRBV6-3	TRBJ2-1	TGTGCCAGCAGTTACTCGAGGTTCAGGTACAATGAGCAGTTCTTC	CASSYSRFRYNEQFF
NA	NA	TRBV29-1	TRBJ2-1	TGCAGCGCACGGGACTCAAAGGATGAGCAGTTCTTC	CSARDSKDEQFF
NA	NA	TRBV5-1	TRBJ2-5	TGCGCCAGCAGCTTGGGCCAGGGCTACCAAGAGACCCAGTACTTC	CASSLGQGYQETQYF
NA	NA	TRBV19	TRBJ1-4	TGTGCCACCGCAGACCCCGGGGACGTTAATGAAAAACTGTTTTTT	CATADPGDVNEKLFF
NA	NA	TRBV18	TRBJ2-6	TGTGCCAGCGCAAACAGTGCGCTGGGAGGGGCCAACGTCCTGACTTTC	CASANSALGGANVLTF
TRBD1	once	TRBV5-1	TRBJ1-4	TGCGCCAGCAGCGTGGGGACAGGGGCGGAAAAACTGTTTTTT	CASSVGTGAEKLFF
NA	NA	TRBV27	TRBJ2-6	TGTGCCAGCAGTCCAGGGACCGGGGCCAACGTCCTGACTTTC	CASSPGTGANVLTF
NA	NA	TRBV4-2	TRBJ2-2	TGTGCCAGCAGCCAAACGGACGGGGAGCTGTTTTTT	CASSQTDGELFF
NA	NA	TRBV5-1	TRBJ2-7	TGCGCCAGCAGAAAGGAGCCGGCCGGATCTTACGAGCAGTACTTC	CASRKEPAGSYEQYF
TRBD1	NA	TRBV6-5	TRBJ2-1	TGTGCCAGCAGTAAGACAGGGGCTTACAATGAGCAGTTCTTC	CASSKTGAYNEQFF
NA	NA	TRBV14	TRBJ2-4	TGTGCCAGCAGCCAAACCAACATTCAGTACTTC	CASSQTNIQYF